The 27 T cell receptor beta chains in this list originate from one sample, sequenced in a study of cytomegalovirus exposure and HLA in healthy donors. Vbeta (60) and Jbeta (13) primers were used in the PCR. TCRdb keeps only in-frame clones here, not all; method: immunoSEQ multiplex PCR. The sample includes more than 140,000 clones, 75% to 80% of them seen just once. The sample taken for sequencing was PBMCs. Receptor source: a female donor in good health and CMV-seronegative.

The chain employs TRBV29-1 and TRBJ1-4, with TRBD1 matching 10 bases. Germline V CDR1 and CDR2: SQVTM, ANQGSEA. After removal of 8 bases from V and 8 bases from J, the junction contained 14 bases not matched to a gene. The CDR3 covers 15 residues. The CDR3 here is CSTSGTGALSEKLFF. The DNA of the CDR3 is TGCAGCACGTCCGGGACAGGGGCCCTTTCCGAAAAACTGTTTTTT.

The chain couples TRBV27 to TRBJ2-7; weak D call: TRBD1 (6 bases). The CDR3 totals 15 residues. The V and J ends lost 6 bases and 11 bases respectively, with 26 bases between them. Germline CDR1 and CDR2: MNHEY and SMNVEV (reference sequence). The CDR3 bases are TGTGCCAGCAGCACCGGACAGACCCCATCCCGCCGCGAGTACTTC. This sequence encodes CASSTGQTPSRREYF.

This chain links TRBV6-5 with TRBJ1-6, with D maybe TRBD1 (5 bases). Deletions cut 0 bases from V and 7 bases from J, with 13 bases between. This CDR3 contains 16 residues. CDR1 MNHEY and CDR2 SVGAGI come from the germline V gene. This chain's CDR3 is CASSYSGTFGNSPLHF. The DNA of the CDR3 is TGTGCCAGCAGTTACTCGGGGACTTTCGGAAATTCACCCCTCCACTTT.

V gene TRBV5-6 combines with J gene TRBJ2-1; possible D gene TRBD2, 5 bases. This CDR3 comprises 16 residues. V lost 4 bases and J lost 1, with 15 bases in between. Looked up from germline, CDR1 is SGHDT and CDR2 is YYEEEE. The CDR3 loop reads CASSPKAVVSYNEQFF. The CDR3, as DNA: TGTGCCAGCAGCCCTAAAGCGGTAGTATCCTACAATGAGCAGTTCTTC.

The chain has TRBV27 and TRBJ2-7, with D unresolved. Germline CDR1 is MNHEY and CDR2 is SMNVEV (reference sequence). V lost 6 bases and J lost 2, with 17 bases in between. The CDR3 sequence is 15 residues long. CDR3 region: CASRLRATVAYEQYF. DNA for the CDR3: TGTGCCAGCAGACTGCGTGCCACGGTGGCCTACGAGCAGTACTTC.

This rearrangement joins TRBV13 to TRBJ1-4, with a weak D call TRBD1 (6 bases). The CDR3 length is 16 residues. Per germline, CDR1 PRHDT and CDR2 FYEKMQ (reference sequence). V was shortened by 0 bases and J by 7 bases, with 15 bases between the two germline ends. The CDR3 loop reads CASSLGFRGRGEKLFF. DNA of the CDR3: TGTGCCAGCAGCTTAGGGTTCAGGGGTCGGGGTGAAAAACTGTTTTTT.

The gene calls are TRBV7-6 and TRBJ2-3, with TRBD2 matching over 12 bases. The CDR3 is 18 residues long. Germline CDR1 and CDR2: SGHVS and FNYEAQ. The V segment lost 5 bases and the J segment 1 base; nucleotides outside the gene matches: 10. CDR3 residues: CASSRRTSGALGTDTQYF. The CDR3 region has the DNA TGTGCCAGCAGCCGACGGACTAGCGGGGCTCTGGGCACAGATACGCAGTATTTT.

The chain combines TRBV11-2 with TRBJ2-2, with TRBD2 matching over 7 bases. The CDR3 extends over 17 amino acids. V lost 5 bases to trimming and J lost 6 bases; unmatched junction nucleotides: 15. Per the germline V gene, CDR1 is SGHAT and CDR2 is FQNNGV. CDR3 amino acids: CASSAPGLQKLAGELFF. The DNA for the CDR3 is TGTGCCAGCAGCGCTCCGGGACTACAAAAGCTCGCCGGGGAGCTGTTTTTT.

This rearrangement joins TRBV10-3 to TRBJ2-3; no clear D. The CDR3 is made up of 12 amino acids. The germline CDR1 and CDR2 sequences are ENHRY and SYGVKD. Trimming took 6 bases from V and 6 from J, leaving 10 bases between them. This chain's CDR3 is CAISLEVDTQYF. CDR3 DNA: TGTGCCATCAGCCTAGAGGTGGATACGCAGTATTTT.

In nucleotides, the CDR3 is TGTGCCAGCAGTTCCGCAGGTGCCCACTATGGCTACACCTTC. Translated: CASSSAGAHYGYTF. This sequence joins TRBV28 and TRBJ1-2; D unclear. V was trimmed by 4 bases and J by 3 bases, leaving 12 bases between them. The CDR3 has 14 residues. CDR1 and CDR2 from the germline V gene are MDHEN and SYDVKM.

As DNA, the CDR3 is TGTGCCAGCAGTCCCCCGGGACACCTATACGAGCAGTACTTC. Protein sequence: CASSPPGHLYEQYF. The chain carries TRBV28 and TRBJ2-7; D may be TRBD1 (6 bases). CDR1 and CDR2 from the germline V gene are MDHEN and SYDVKM. Trimming stripped 5 bases from V and 4 bases from J, with 15 bases between. The CDR3 is 14 amino acids. Together with reference TRBV28 and TRBJ2-7, the CDR3 gives the full variable domain: DVKVTQSSRYLVKRTGEKVFLECVQDMDHENMFWYRQDPGLGLRLIYFSYDVKMKEKGDIPEGYSVSREKKERFSLILESASTNQTSMYLCASSPPGHLYEQYFGPGTRLTVT.

The chain employs TRBV4-1 and TRBJ2-5; the D gene is possibly TRBD1 (5 bases). Trimming took off 0 bases at V and 2 bases at J, with 10 bases between the two ends. Germline V gives CDR1 MGHRA, CDR2 YSYEKL. The CDR3 runs 15 residues. This CDR3 reads CASSQDWTLQETQYF. In DNA form, the CDR3 reads TGCGCCAGCAGCCAAGATTGGACACTACAAGAGACCCAGTACTTC.

This clone has a handful of counts. This sequence joins TRBV29-1 and TRBJ1-1, with D perhaps matching TRBD1 (5 bases). The length of the CDR3 is 12 residues. Between the trimmed V and J ends, which lost 8 bases and 5 bases, there was a span of 15 bases. The germline gives CDR1 SQVTM, CDR2 ANQGSEA. This chain's CDR3 is CSPWGERTEAFF. CDR3 coding DNA: TGCAGCCCATGGGGGGAGAGAACTGAAGCTTTCTTT.

The chain links TRBV2 to TRBJ2-5; tentative D call: TRBD1 (6 bases). CDR1 is SNHLY, CDR2 FYNNEI, per germline. Trimming shortened V by 6 bases and J by 3 bases, and 11 bases separated the two germline ends. CDR3 length: 13 amino acids. As DNA, the CDR3 is TGTGCCAGCAGCTCCGGGACAAAAGAGACCCAGTACTTC. It codes for CASSSGTKETQYF. The full variable domain, completed using reference TRBV2 and TRBJ2-5, is EPEVTQTPSHQVTQMGQEVILRCVPISNHLYFYWYRQILGQKVEFLVSFYNNEISEKSEIFDDQFSVERPDGSNFTLKIRSTKLEDSAMYFCASSSGTKETQYFGPGTRLLVL.

This clone was recorded once. V usage is TRBV9 and J usage is TRBJ1-1, with D hard to call. Trimming pared 4 bases from V and 1 base from J, leaving 8 bases between. CDR3 length: 13 residues. Germline CDR1 reads SGDLS; CDR2 reads YYNGEE. The CDR3 DNA reads TGTGCCAGCAGCCCCATACAGAACACTGAAGCTTTCTTT. Its protein is CASSPIQNTEAFF.

The chain joins TRBV19 to TRBJ1-5; D might be TRBD1 (5 bases). This CDR3 has 15 residues. V was cut by 7 bases and J by 4 bases, with 17 bases left in between. Germline CDR1 reads LNHDA; CDR2 reads SQIVND (reference sequence). CDR3 in DNA: TGTGCCAGTACGTTCAGGGATGTGGTAAATCAGCCCCAGCATTTT. This codes for CASTFRDVVNQPQHF.

This chain connects TRBV27 to TRBJ1-1; 9 bases line up with TRBD1. V trimming: 7 bases; J trimming: 7 bases; junction bases outside the gene matches: 10. Per the germline V gene, CDR1 is MNHEY and CDR2 is SMNVEV (reference sequence). The CDR3 consists of 14 residues. The CDR3: CASNLQGAQDEAFF. CDR3 nucleotides: TGTGCCAGCAACCTACAGGGGGCGCAGGATGAAGCTTTCTTT.

The V gene is TRBV4-1, the J gene TRBJ1-1, with 9 bases identical to TRBD1. The CDR3 spans 15 residues. The trim removed 3 bases at V and 1 base at J, leaving 3 bases unmatched. Germline values: CDR1 MGHRA, CDR2 YSYEKL. Here the CDR3 reads CASSHGTGRNTEAFF. CDR3 DNA sequence: TGCGCCAGCAGCCATGGGACAGGGAGGAACACTGAAGCTTTCTTT.

J is TRBJ1-1 and V is TRBV6-5; 8 bases match TRBD1. The CDR3 runs to 13 residues. Germline lookup yields CDR1 MNHEY and CDR2 SVGAGI. Trimming removed 0 bases from V and 11 bases from J; junction bases left unmatched: 5. The CDR3 nucleotides read TGTGCCAGCAGTTACTCAACAGGGGGTGCGGCTTTCTTT. It yields the protein CASSYSTGGAAFF.

The DNA of the CDR3 is TGTGCCAGCAGCTTACTAGCTGGGAGGGAAAAACTGTTTTTT. The encoded protein is CASSLLAGREKLFF. This chain joins TRBV7-9 and TRBJ1-4; D gene ambiguous. Germline V gene data show CDR1 as SEHNR and CDR2 as FQNEAQ (reference sequence). The CDR3 is 14 residues long. Trimming left V 2 bases short and J 8 bases short, with 12 bases between.

CDR3 nucleotide sequence: TGTGCCAGCGGAAGTGGGGGACAGACGAACACTGAAGCTTTCTTT. Translating gives CASGSGGQTNTEAFF. The chain recombines TRBV6-5 with TRBJ1-1, with 7 bases lining up with TRBD1. The germline V gene encodes CDR1 MNHEY and CDR2 SVGAGI. J lost 1 base, V lost 8 bases, and 10 bases had no gene match. The CDR3 has 15 residues.

This sequence joins TRBV2 and TRBJ2-1, with TRBD1 matching over 9 bases. V shed 6 bases, J shed 3 bases, and the junction held 6 bases outside the gene matches. Germline CDR1 reads SNHLY; CDR2 reads FYNNEI. The CDR3 is 15 amino acids. CDR3 sequence: CASRNGTGLYNEQFF. Written as DNA, the CDR3 is TGTGCCAGCAGGAACGGGACAGGGCTCTACAATGAGCAGTTCTTC.

V usage is TRBV28 and J usage is TRBJ1-2, with a tentative D call TRBD1 (5 bases). The CDR3 totals 15 residues. CDR1 MDHEN and CDR2 SYDVKM come from the germline V gene. Trimming removed 6 bases from V and 7 bases from J, with 21 bases in between. CDR3 protein: CASRISNGQGGGYTF. The CDR3 nucleotides read TGTGCCAGCAGGATATCCAACGGGCAGGGAGGTGGCTACACCTTC.

The chain carries TRBV5-1 and TRBJ2-3; 9 positions agree with TRBD2. Germline CDR1 and CDR2: SGHRS and YFSETQ. CDR3 length equals 17 residues. Losses at the gene ends were 0 bases for V and 3 bases for J; bases not matched to a gene: 8. Written as DNA, the CDR3 is TGCGCCAGCAGCTTGGAAGGTAGCGGGAGCGGGACAGATACGCAGTATTTT. This translates into CASSLEGSGSGTDTQYF.

V and J are TRBV5-4 and TRBJ2-7; 8 bases fit TRBD2. V shed 0 bases and J 5 bases; nucleotides not matched to a gene: 7. The germline V gene has CDR1 SGHNT and CDR2 YYREEE (reference sequence). The CDR3 contains 15 residues. In DNA, the CDR3 is TGTGCCAGCAGCTTGGTCCGGGGGGGACGCAACGAGCAGTACTTC. Its protein is CASSLVRGGRNEQYF.

The chain recombines TRBV7-3 with TRBJ2-2; TRBD2 aligns across 11 bases. Germline CDR1 and CDR2: SGHTA and FQGTGA. The length of the CDR3 is 15 residues. V was pared by 5 bases and J by 7 bases, with 6 bases of the junction left unmatched. Here the CDR3 DNA reads TGTGCCAGCAGCCCGAAGGGGACTAGCGGCGGGGAGCTGTTTTTT. Residues: CASSPKGTSGGELFF.

The chain joins TRBV7-8 to TRBJ2-7, with 10 bases aligning to TRBD2. CDR1 SGHVS and CDR2 FQNEAQ come from the germline V gene. Losses at the gene ends were 5 bases for V and 2 bases for J; bases not matched to a gene: 6. The length of the CDR3 is 15 residues. The CDR3 sequence: CASSRTSGTTYEQYF. The DNA for the CDR3 is TGTGCCAGCAGCCGGACTAGCGGCACTACCTACGAGCAGTACTTC.